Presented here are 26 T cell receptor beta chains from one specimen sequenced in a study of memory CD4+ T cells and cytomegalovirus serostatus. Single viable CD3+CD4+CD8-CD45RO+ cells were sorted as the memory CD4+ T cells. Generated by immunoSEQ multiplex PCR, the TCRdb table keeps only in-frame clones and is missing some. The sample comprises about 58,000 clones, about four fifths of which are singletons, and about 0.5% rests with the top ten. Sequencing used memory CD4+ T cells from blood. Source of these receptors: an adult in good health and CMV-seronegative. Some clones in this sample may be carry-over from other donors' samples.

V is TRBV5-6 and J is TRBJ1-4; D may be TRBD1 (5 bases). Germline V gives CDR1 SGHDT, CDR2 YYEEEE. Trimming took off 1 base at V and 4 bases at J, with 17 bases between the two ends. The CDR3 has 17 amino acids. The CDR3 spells CASSLLGDGAGNEKLFF. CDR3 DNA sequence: TGTGCCAGCAGCTTGTTGGGTGACGGGGCTGGTAATGAAAAACTGTTTTTT.

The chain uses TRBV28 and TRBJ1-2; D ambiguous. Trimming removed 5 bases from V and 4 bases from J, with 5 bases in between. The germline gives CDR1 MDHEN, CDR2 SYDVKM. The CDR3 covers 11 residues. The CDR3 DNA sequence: TGTGCCAGCAGTGAGAGCTATGGCTACACCTTC. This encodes CASSESYGYTF.

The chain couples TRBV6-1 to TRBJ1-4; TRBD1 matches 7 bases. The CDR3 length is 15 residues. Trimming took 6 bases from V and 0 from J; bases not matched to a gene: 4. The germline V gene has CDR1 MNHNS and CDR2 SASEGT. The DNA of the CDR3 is TGTGCCAGCAGCGGGACAGCTGCAACTAATGAAAAACTGTTTTTT. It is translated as CASSGTAATNEKLFF.

The CDR3 DNA is TGTGCCAGCAGCTTAAGTGGGGTCTCTGAAGCTTTCTTT. Its translation: CASSLSGVSEAFF. This chain connects TRBV7-9 to TRBJ1-1; unclear D gene. Trimming removed 2 bases at V and 6 bases at J, with 10 bases between. The germline CDR1 and CDR2 sequences are SEHNR and FQNEAQ (reference sequence). The CDR3 consists of 13 residues. Full variable domain (missing parts from reference TRBV7-9 and TRBJ1-1): DTGVSQNPRHKITKRGQNVTFRCDPISEHNRLYWYRQTLGQGPEFLTYFQNEAQLEKSRLLSDRFSAERPKGSFSTLEIQRTEQGDSAMYLCASSLSGVSEAFFGQGTRLTVV.

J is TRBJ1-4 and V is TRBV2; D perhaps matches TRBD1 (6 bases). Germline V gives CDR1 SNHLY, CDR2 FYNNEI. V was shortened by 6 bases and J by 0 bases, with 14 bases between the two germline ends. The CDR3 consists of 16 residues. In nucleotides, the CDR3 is TGTGCCAGCAGGAGACAGGAAGGGACAACTAATGAAAAACTGTTTTTT. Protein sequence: CASRRQEGTTNEKLFF.

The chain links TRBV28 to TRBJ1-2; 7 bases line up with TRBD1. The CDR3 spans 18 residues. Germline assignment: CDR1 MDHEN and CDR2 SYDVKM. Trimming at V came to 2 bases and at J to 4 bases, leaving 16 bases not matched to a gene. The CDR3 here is CASSLKGTVFGGAYGYTF. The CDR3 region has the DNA TGTGCCAGCAGTTTAAAGGGGACAGTCTTCGGGGGGGCCTATGGCTACACCTTC.

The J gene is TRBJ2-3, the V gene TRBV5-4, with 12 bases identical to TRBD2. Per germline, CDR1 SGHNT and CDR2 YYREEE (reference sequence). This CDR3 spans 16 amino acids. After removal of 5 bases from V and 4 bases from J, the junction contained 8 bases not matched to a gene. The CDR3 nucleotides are TGTGCCAGCAGAAAGGGGACTAGCGGGTTCGCAGATACGCAGTATTTT. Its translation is CASRKGTSGFADTQYF.

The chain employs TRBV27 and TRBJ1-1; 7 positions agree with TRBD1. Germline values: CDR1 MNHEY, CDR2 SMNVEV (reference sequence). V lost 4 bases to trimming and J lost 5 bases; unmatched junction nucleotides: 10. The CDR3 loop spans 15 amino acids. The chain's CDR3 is CASSSPTGAGTEAFF. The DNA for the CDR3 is TGTGCCAGCAGTTCCCCTACAGGGGCCGGGACTGAAGCTTTCTTT.

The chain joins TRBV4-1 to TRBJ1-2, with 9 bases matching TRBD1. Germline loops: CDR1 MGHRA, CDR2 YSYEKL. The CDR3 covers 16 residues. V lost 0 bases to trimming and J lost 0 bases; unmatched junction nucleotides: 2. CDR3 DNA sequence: TGCGCCAGCAGCCAAGAAGACAGGGGGGCTAACTATGGCTACACCTTC. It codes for CASSQEDRGANYGYTF.

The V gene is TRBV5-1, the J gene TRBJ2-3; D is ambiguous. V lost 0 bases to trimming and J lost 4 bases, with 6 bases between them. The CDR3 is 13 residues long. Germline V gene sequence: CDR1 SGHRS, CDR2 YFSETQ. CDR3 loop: CASSLGSSDTQYF. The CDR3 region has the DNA TGCGCCAGCAGCTTGGGCTCCTCAGATACGCAGTATTTT.

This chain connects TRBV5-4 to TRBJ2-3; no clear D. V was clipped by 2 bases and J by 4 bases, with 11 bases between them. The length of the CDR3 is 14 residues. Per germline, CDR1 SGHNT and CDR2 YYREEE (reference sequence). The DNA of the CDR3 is TGTGCCAGCAGCTTCCGACAAAATTCAGATACGCAGTATTTT. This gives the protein CASSFRQNSDTQYF.

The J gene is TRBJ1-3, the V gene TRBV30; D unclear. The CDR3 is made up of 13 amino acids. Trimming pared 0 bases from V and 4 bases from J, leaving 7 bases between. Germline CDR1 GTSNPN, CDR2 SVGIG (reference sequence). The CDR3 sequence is CAWSVGVGNTIYF. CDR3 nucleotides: TGTGCCTGGAGTGTTGGAGTCGGAAACACCATATATTTT.

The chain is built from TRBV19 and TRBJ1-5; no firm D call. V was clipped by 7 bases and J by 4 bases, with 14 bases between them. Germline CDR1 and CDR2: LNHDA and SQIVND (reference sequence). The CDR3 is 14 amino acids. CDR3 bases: TGTGCCAGTAAGGGCGCGCAACCAAATCAGCCCCAGCATTTT. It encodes CASKGAQPNQPQHF.

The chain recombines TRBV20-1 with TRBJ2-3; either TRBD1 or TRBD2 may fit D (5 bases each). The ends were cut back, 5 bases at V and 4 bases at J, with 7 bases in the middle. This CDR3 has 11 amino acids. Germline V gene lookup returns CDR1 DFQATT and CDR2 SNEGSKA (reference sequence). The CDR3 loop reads CSAQGPDTQYF. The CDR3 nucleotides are TGCAGTGCTCAGGGACCAGATACGCAGTATTTT.

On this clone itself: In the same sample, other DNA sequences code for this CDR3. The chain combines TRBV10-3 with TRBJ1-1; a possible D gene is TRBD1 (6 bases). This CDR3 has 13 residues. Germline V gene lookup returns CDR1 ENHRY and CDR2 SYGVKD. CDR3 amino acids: CATKGELNTEAFF. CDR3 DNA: TGTGCTACTAAGGGGGAATTGAACACTGAAGCTTTCTTT.

CDR3 coding DNA: TGTGCCAGCAGACGACAAGACTCTGGAAACACCATATATTTT. This encodes CASRRQDSGNTIYF. This chain connects TRBV5-6 to TRBJ1-3; D uncertain. The CDR3 has 14 residues. V lost 5 bases and J lost 0, with 9 bases in between. Germline lookup yields CDR1 SGHDT and CDR2 YYEEEE.

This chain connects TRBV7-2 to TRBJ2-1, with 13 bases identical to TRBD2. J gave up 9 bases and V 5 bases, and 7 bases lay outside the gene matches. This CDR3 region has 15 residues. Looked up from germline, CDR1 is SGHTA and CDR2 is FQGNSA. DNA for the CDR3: TGTGCCAGCAGCGCCCGGACTAGCGGGAGTCGTGAGCAGTTCTTC. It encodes CASSARTSGSREQFF.

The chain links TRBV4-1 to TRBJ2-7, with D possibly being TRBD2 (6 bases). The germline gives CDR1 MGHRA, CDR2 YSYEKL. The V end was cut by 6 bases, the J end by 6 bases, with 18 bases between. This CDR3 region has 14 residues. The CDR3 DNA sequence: TGCGCCAGCAGATTGGGGGAGGTGTCAGGCGAGCAGTACTTC. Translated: CASRLGEVSGEQYF.

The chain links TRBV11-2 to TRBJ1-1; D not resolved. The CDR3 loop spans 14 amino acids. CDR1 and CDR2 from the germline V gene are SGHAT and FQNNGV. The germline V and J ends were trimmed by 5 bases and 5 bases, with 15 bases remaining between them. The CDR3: CASSLEGRGTEAFF. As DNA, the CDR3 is TGTGCCAGCAGCCTTGAGGGTCGTGGGACTGAAGCTTTCTTT.

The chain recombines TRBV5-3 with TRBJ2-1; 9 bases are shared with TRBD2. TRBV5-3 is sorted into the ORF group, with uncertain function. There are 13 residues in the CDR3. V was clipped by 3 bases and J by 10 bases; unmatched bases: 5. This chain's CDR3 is CARSYGGRAEQFF. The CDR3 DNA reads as TGTGCCAGAAGCTACGGCGGGAGGGCAGAGCAGTTCTTC.

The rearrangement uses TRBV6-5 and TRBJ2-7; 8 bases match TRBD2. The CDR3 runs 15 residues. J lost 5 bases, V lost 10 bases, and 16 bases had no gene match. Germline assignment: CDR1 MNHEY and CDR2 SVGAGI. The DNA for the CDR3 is TGTGCCACCGGCGACTACTCGGGGGGGATCCACGAGCAGTACTTC. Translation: CATGDYSGGIHEQYF.

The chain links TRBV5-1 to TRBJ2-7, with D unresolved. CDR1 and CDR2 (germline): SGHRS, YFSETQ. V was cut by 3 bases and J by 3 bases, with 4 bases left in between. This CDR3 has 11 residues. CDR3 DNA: TGCGCCAGCAGCTCAGGCTACGAGCAGTACTTC. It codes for CASSSGYEQYF. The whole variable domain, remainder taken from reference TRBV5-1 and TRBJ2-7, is KAGVTQTPRYLIKTRGQQVTLSCSPISGHRSVSWYQQTPGQGLQFLFEYFSETQRNKGNFPGRFSGRQFSNSRSEMNVSTLELGDSALYLCASSSGYEQYFGPGTRLTVT.

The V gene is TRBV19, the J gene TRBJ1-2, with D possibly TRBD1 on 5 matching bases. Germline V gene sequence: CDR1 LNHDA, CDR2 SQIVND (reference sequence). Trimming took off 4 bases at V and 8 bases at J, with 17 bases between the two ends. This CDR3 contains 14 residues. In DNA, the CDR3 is TGTGCCAGTAGTAGGGGACTGGAGACATACGGCTACACCTTC. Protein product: CASSRGLETYGYTF.

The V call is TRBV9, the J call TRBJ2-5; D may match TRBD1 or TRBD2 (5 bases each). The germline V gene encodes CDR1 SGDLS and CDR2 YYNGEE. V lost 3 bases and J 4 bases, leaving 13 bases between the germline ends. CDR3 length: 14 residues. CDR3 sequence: CASSGDLGGETQYF. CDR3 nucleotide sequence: TGTGCCAGCAGCGGGGACCTTGGGGGAGAGACCCAGTACTTC.

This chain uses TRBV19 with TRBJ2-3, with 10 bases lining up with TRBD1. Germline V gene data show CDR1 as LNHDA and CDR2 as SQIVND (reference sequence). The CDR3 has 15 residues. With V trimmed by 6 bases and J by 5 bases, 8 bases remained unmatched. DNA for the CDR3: TGTGCCAGTAGCCCCGGGACAGGGGTCAGAGATACGCAGTATTTT. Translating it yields CASSPGTGVRDTQYF.

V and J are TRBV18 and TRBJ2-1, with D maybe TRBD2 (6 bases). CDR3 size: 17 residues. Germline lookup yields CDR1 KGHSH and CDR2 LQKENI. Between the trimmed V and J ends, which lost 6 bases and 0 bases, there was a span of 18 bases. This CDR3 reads CASSPRQSGSSYNEQFF. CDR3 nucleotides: TGTGCCAGCTCTCCCAGACAGTCCGGGAGCTCCTACAATGAGCAGTTCTTC.